This T cell receptor beta chain was retrieved from a study of blood T cell repertoires in COVID-19. Across the whole study: Acute-phase and convalescent COVID-19 samples originated in the United States, Italy and Spain.

Trimming shortened V by 7 bases and J by 0 bases, and 7 bases separated the two germline ends. In germline, CDR1 is SGHRS, CDR2 YFSETQ. The CDR3 runs to 13 residues. Authors' processing steps: Estimates of nucleated cell counts were drawn from the amplification of reference gene primers. The repertoire was sequenced with immunoSEQ multiplex PCR; TCRdb's copy has only in-frame clones and lacks some. V and J calls and clone size are given by that table; D and trimming were obtained from the DNA. The sample consists of more than 25,000 clones, about 90% of them appearing once. This receptor was obtained from a man aged 65-85 years with active or convalescent COVID-19. The J gene is TRBJ2-2, the V gene TRBV5-1; D is unresolved. Sequenced input: peripheral blood. The CDR3 sequence is CASVSANTGELFF. The CDR3 coding sequence is TGCGCCAGCGTATCAGCGAACACCGGGGAGCTGTTTTTT.